This T cell receptor (beta chain) was identified during a study of blood T cells in healthy people across ages. Study observations and caveats: Roughly linearly, TCR beta diversity per million T cells fell as age increased. A greater number of naive CD4+ cells and higher diversity distinguished long-lived donors from aged donors.

This clonotype was detected ten times or more. Its specificity is not known. A second about 7 to 11 cycle PCR used barcoded and J-beta primers. A template-switch adaptor with 12 random nucleotides tagged each cDNA molecule. TCRdb ran MiXCR on the 5' RACE reads and lists one entry per CDR3 protein. The profile shows over 450,000 distinct CDR3 sequences, around 24% of them singletons. V lost 5 bases and J 0 bases, leaving 8 bases between the germline ends. CDR3 length: 15 residues. CDR1 and CDR2 (germline): MNHEY, SVGEGT. The data also belong to a second study, concerning T cells of mothers and their children. That work states: The donors comprised more than five children and their three healthy Caucasian mothers.

The TCR was taken from a boy younger than 18 in good health. Sample: blood. This chain joins TRBV6-2 or TRBV6-3 and TRBJ2-6; unclear D gene. The CDR3 DNA is TGTGCCAGCAGTGTAACAGCCTCTGGGGCCAACGTCCTGACTTTC. This gives the protein CASSVTASGANVLTF.